This TCR beta chain derives from a study of T cells in Graves' hyperthyroidism and ophthalmopathy. Overall study results and limits: The model identified upcoming ophthalmopathy a median around 7.1 months ahead of onset.

Germline-derived CDR1 and CDR2 are SGHVS and FNYEAQ. Trimming shortened V by 7 bases and J by 4 bases, and 13 bases separated the two germline ends. This CDR3 is built from 14 residues. Regarding this clonotype: What it binds is unknown.

Amplification targeted TCR beta CDR3 regions from RNA transcripts. Carried out on the TCR CDR3, a first-round RT-PCR used the HTBI primer set. TCRdb processed the multiplex PCR reads anew with MiXCR; each CDR3 protein has one entry. The data show 600,000 to 650,000 distinct CDR3 sequences, roughly 15% seen once. The source of the PBMCs was 10 ml of fresh peripheral blood. This chain joins TRBV7-6 and TRBJ2-2; D could derive from TRBD1 or TRBD2 (5 bases each). Specimen: blood. This clonotype originated in a woman aged 25 to 39 with Graves' hyperthyroidism. CDR3 DNA sequence: TGTGCCAGCAACCCTTCTGGGGGCACCGGGGAGCTGTTTTTT. This gives the protein CASNPSGGTGELFF.